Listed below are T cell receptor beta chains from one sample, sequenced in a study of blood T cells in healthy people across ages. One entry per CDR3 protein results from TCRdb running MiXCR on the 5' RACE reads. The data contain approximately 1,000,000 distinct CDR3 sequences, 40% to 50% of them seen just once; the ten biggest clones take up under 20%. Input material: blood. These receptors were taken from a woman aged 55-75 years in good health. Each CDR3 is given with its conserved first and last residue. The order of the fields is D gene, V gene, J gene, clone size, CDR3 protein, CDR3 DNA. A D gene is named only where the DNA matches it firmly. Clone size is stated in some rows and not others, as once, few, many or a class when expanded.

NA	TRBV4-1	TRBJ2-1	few	CASSSRFTRQGLSGKSSYNEQFF	TGCGCCAGCAGCTCAAGGTTCACACGACAGGGGCTTAGCGGGAAGAGCTCCTACAATGAGCAGTTCTTC
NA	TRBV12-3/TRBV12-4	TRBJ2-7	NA	CASSLSSRGLGGYEQYF	TGTGCCAGCAGTTTATCTTCTAGGGGTTTGGGAGGCTACGAGCAGTACTTC
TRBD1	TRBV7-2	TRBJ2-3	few	CASSLGQGMISTDTQYF	TGTGCCAGCAGCCTTGGACAGGGGATGATAAGCACAGATACGCAGTATTTT
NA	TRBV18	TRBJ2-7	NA	CASERQGGDEQYF	TGTGCCAGCGAGAGACAGGGAGGCGACGAGCAGTACTTC
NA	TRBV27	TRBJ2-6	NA	CASSIFVGAQTGANVLTF	TGTGCCAGCTCGATTTTCGTGGGGGCGCAAACCGGGGCCAACGTCCTGACTTTC
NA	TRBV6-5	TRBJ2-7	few	CASSLGEGEVYEQYF	TGTGCCAGCAGTTTAGGAGAGGGAGAGGTCTACGAGCAGTACTTC
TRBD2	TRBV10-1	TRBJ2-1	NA	CASTNLAGGTNEQFF	TGCGCCAGCACTAACCTAGCGGGAGGGACAAATGAGCAGTTCTTC
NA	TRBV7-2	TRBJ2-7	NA	CASSRLGTDSYEQYF	TGTGCCAGCAGCCGTCTAGGGACGGACTCCTACGAGCAGTACTTC
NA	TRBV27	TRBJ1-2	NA	CASSFRGQEDGYTF	TGTGCCAGCAGTTTTAGAGGGCAGGAGGATGGCTACACCTTC
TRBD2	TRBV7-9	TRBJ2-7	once	CASSRLAGANSEQYF	TGTGCCAGCAGCCGACTAGCGGGAGCCAACAGCGAGCAGTACTTC
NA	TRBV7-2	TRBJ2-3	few	CASSLTPVSTDTQYF	TGTGCCAGCAGCCTGACCCCTGTTAGCACAGATACGCAGTATTTT
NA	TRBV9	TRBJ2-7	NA	CASSVASWDNEQYF	TGTGCCAGCAGCGTAGCCTCGTGGGACAACGAGCAGTACTTC